Given below is one T cell receptor (beta chain) in context. What it binds is unknown. TCRdb itself ran the RT-PCR reads through MiXCR, one entry per CDR3 protein. Of over 800,000 distinct CDR3 sequences detected, around 20% appear once; the ten largest clones hold 10%. The data stem from a study of response to subunit inactivated influenza vaccine. The CDR3 consists of 13 residues. CDR1 DFQATT and CDR2 SNEGSKA come from the germline V gene (reference sequence). V dropped 3 bases and J dropped 4 bases, with 13 bases sitting between them. General study points: Authors suggested few new T cells are recruited by each seasonal influenza vaccination.

The sequencing here drew on PBMCs from blood, taken 5 days after vaccination. The V gene is TRBV20-1, the J gene TRBJ2-7; D not resolved. This TCR came from a man aged 50-60 years who received an inactivated influenza vaccine. CDR3 loop: CSASTPPGYEQYF. The CDR3 coding sequence is TGCAGTGCTAGTACCCCCCCCGGATACGAGCAGTACTTC.